This T cell receptor beta chain was found in a study of control samples from healthy donors and cancer patients. V lost 2 bases, J lost 6 bases, and 4 bases stayed unmatched. CDR3 size: 14 residues. CDR1 is SGHKS and CDR2 is YYEKEE in the germline V gene (reference sequence). Here immunoSEQ multiplex PCR was the method, and the copy in TCRdb shows in-frame clones only, minus some. Of 140,000 or so clones in the sample, roughly nine tenths were seen once. V usage is TRBV5-5 and J usage is TRBJ1-2, with 10 nucleotides matching TRBD1. The source material was blood. The sequence was obtained from a man aged 30 to 45 in good health. The CDR3 nucleotides are TGTGCCAGCAGCTTCCCGACAGGGGGCGATGGCTACACCTTC. Translating it yields CASSFPTGGDGYTF.